The 24 T cell receptor beta chains given below trace back to one sample, sequenced in a study of blood T cell repertoires in COVID-19. Produced via immunoSEQ multiplex PCR; TCRdb's table is partial and in-frame only. This sample has 200,000 to 300,000 clones; around 88% occur once, and the top ten carry 2% to 3%. Sample: PBMCs or T cells enriched from blood (not recorded which). The receptors were sampled from a woman aged 40 to 50 with acute COVID-19.

The chain combines TRBV18 with TRBJ2-1; 9 bases match TRBD2. With 2 bases clipped from V and 5 bases from J, the junction kept 4 bases outside the gene matches. The V gene's germline CDR1 is KGHSH and CDR2 LQKENI. The CDR3 covers 15 residues. The CDR3 loop is CASSPWAGGNNEQFF. Written as DNA, the CDR3 is TGTGCCAGCTCACCATGGGCGGGGGGGAACAATGAGCAGTTCTTC.

Only one count was recorded for this clone. V is TRBV30 and J is TRBJ1-3; no definite D call. CDR3 length: 13 amino acids. V dropped 4 bases and J dropped 4 bases, with 11 bases sitting between them. Germline CDR1 and CDR2: GTSNPN and SVGIG (reference sequence). The CDR3, as DNA: TGTGCCTGGAAAACAGCAGGCGGAAACACCATATATTTT. Protein sequence: CAWKTAGGNTIYF.

This chain joins TRBV6-2 or TRBV6-3 and TRBJ2-2; TRBD1 matches 9 bases. Unmatched junction bases numbered 5, after V lost 2 bases and J lost 4 bases. The CDR3 runs to 16 residues. Germline CDR1 reads MNHEY; CDR2 reads SVGEGT. The CDR3 DNA is TGTGCCAGCAGTTACGCGACAGGGGGGCTCACCGGGGAGCTGTTTTTT. It codes for CASSYATGGLTGELFF.

Turning to this clone: The junction departs from germline at one end; a sequencing error may be responsible. The chain links TRBV7-7 to TRBJ2-3; no clear D. Germline loops: CDR1 SSHAT, CDR2 FNYEAQ (reference sequence). The CDR3 spans 13 residues. The CDR3, as DNA: TGTGCTAGCAGCCCGGCGGACACAGATACGCAGTATTTT. Encoded protein: CASSPADTDTQYF.

CDR3: CASSFRGTNTEAFF. Written as DNA, the CDR3 is TGTGCCAGCAGTTTCCGGGGAACAAACACTGAAGCTTTCTTT. V and J are TRBV28 and TRBJ1-1; D remains ambiguous. This CDR3 comprises 14 residues. CDR1 and CDR2 (germline): MDHEN, SYDVKM. The V end was cut by 3 bases, the J end by 2 bases, with 10 bases between.

V gene TRBV2 combines with J gene TRBJ1-5; the D gene is possibly TRBD1 (5 bases). Trimming cost V 1 base and J 3 bases, with 13 bases left between them. Germline V gene lookup returns CDR1 SNHLY and CDR2 FYNNEI. The CDR3 consists of 16 residues. The CDR3 bases are TGTGCCAGCAGTGAAGGGCAGGGACTCATCAATCAGCCCCAGCATTTT. Translation gives CASSEGQGLINQPQHF.

The chain recombines TRBV3-1 (or the pseudogene TRBV3-2) with TRBJ1-2; D not resolved. The CDR3 contains 14 residues. V was pared by 3 bases and J by 7 bases, with 15 bases between. Germline-derived CDR1 and CDR2 are LGHDT and YNNKEL (reference sequence). CDR3 protein: CASSQEERSGGYTF. The DNA of the CDR3 is TGTGCCAGCAGCCAGGAAGAGCGGTCGGGTGGCTACACCTTC.

This rearrangement joins TRBV24-1 to TRBJ1-1; TRBD1 matches 8 bases. CDR3 size: 17 residues. CDR1 is KGHDR, CDR2 SFDVKD, per germline. With V trimmed by 7 bases and J by 3 bases, 15 bases remained unmatched. The DNA for the CDR3 is TGTGCCACCAGGACAGGGGAAGGTAGGGGCCGCGACACTGAAGCTTTCTTT. Its protein product is CATRTGEGRGRDTEAFF.

The chain has TRBV12-3 or TRBV12-4 and TRBJ2-1; 7 nucleotides agree with TRBD1. The CDR3 is made up of 13 amino acids. Losses at the gene ends were 6 bases for V and 8 bases for J; bases not matched to a gene: 7. CDR3 residues: CASRPGQFYEQFF. The DNA of the CDR3 is TGTGCCAGCAGGCCGGGACAGTTCTATGAGCAGTTCTTC.

The chain has TRBV19 and TRBJ1-2; D is unclear. This CDR3 is built from 11 residues. Germline lookup yields CDR1 LNHDA and CDR2 SQIVND (reference sequence). The ends were cut back, 8 bases at V and 10 bases at J, with 14 bases in the middle. CDR3 nucleotides: TGTGCCAGTGCACTGTATGAAGACTACACCTTC. It codes for CASALYEDYTF. Combining the CDR3 with reference TRBV19 and TRBJ1-2 gives the whole variable domain DGGITQSPKYLFRKEGQNVTLSCEQNLNHDAMYWYRQDPGQGLRLIYYSQIVNDFQKGDIAEGYSVSREKKESFPLTVTSAQKNPTAFYLCASALYEDYTFGSGTRLTVV.

This sequence joins TRBV7-2 and TRBJ1-6; the D is unclear. V gave up 4 bases and J gave up 10 bases, with 5 bases separating them. This CDR3 is built from 11 residues. Germline CDR1 is SGHTA and CDR2 is FQGNSA. CDR3 loop: CASSSGSPLHF. CDR3 coding DNA: TGTGCCAGCAGCTCAGGATCACCCCTCCACTTT. Filled out from reference TRBV7-2 and TRBJ1-6, the complete variable domain reads GAGVSQSPSNKVTEKGKDVELRCDPISGHTALYWYRQSLGQGLEFLIYFQGNSAPDKSGLPSDRFSAERTGGSVSTLTIQRTQQEDSAVYLCASSSGSPLHFGNGTRLTVT.

The CDR3 sequence: CASSLVTQRQETQYF. The CDR3 DNA reads as TGTGCCAGCAGCTTGGTCACACAGAGACAAGAGACCCAGTACTTC. The rearrangement links TRBV5-6 to TRBJ2-5; D remains ambiguous. From germline, CDR1 is SGHDT and CDR2 YYEEEE. The CDR3 sequence is 15 residues long. V lost 0 bases, J lost 2 bases, and 11 bases lay in between. Full variable domain (outside the CDR3, taken from reference TRBV5-6 and TRBJ2-5): DAGVTQSPTHLIKTRGQQVTLRCSPKSGHDTVSWYQQALGQGPQFIFQYYEEEERQRGNFPDRFSGHQFPNYSSELNVNALLLGDSALYLCASSLVTQRQETQYFGPGTRLLVL.

The rearrangement uses TRBV7-6 and TRBJ2-7, with D possibly being TRBD1 (6 bases). CDR1 SGHVS and CDR2 FNYEAQ come from the germline V gene. V was trimmed by 0 bases and J by 1 base, leaving 13 bases between them. The CDR3 is 16 amino acids. The CDR3 region is CASSLAEAGDSYEQYF. CDR3 DNA sequence: TGTGCCAGCAGCTTAGCGGAGGCAGGGGATTCCTACGAGCAGTACTTC.

This clone showed up just a few times. The gene calls are TRBV5-4 and TRBJ1-4; no clear D gene. The germline V and J ends were trimmed by 4 bases and 8 bases, with 18 bases remaining between them. CDR3 length: 15 residues. CDR1 and CDR2 (germline): SGHNT, YYREEE (reference sequence). CDR3 nucleotide sequence: TGTGCCAGCAGCAGTATCGAGGAGATAGAGGAAAAACTGTTTTTT. Its protein is CASSSIEEIEEKLFF.

V usage is TRBV5-4 and J usage is TRBJ1-1, with D perhaps matching TRBD1 (6 bases). This CDR3 has 18 residues. Germline V gives CDR1 SGHNT, CDR2 YYREEE (reference sequence). V was trimmed by 4 bases and J by 1 base, leaving 23 bases between them. The CDR3 DNA sequence: TGTGCCAGCAGCGGAATCAGAGGGTGGGGGGGCGAGAACACTGAAGCTTTCTTT. It specifies CASSGIRGWGGENTEAFF.

The chain employs TRBV15 and TRBJ1-4; D perhaps matches TRBD1 (5 bases). There are 20 residues in the CDR3. Trimming cost V 0 bases and J 10 bases, with 30 bases left between them. The germline gives CDR1 LNHNV, CDR2 YYDKDF (reference sequence). Here the CDR3 reads CATSRDRPTGPGSTGGKLFF. The CDR3 DNA reads TGTGCCACCAGCAGAGATCGGCCCACCGGGCCCGGGTCAACGGGGGGAAAACTGTTTTTT.

J is TRBJ2-5 and V is TRBV7-2; 8 nucleotides match TRBD2. This CDR3 is built from 15 residues. Germline-derived CDR1 and CDR2 are SGHTA and FQGNSA. The ends lost 5 bases at V and 3 bases at J; junction bases unmatched: 8. This CDR3 reads CASSLGPAGEETQYF. CDR3 nucleotides: TGTGCCAGCAGCCTTGGGCCAGCGGGAGAAGAGACCCAGTACTTC.

V and J are TRBV3-1 (or the pseudogene TRBV3-2) and TRBJ2-5, with TRBD2 matching over 13 bases. Per the germline V gene, CDR1 is LGHDT and CDR2 is YNNKEL (reference sequence). Trimming cost V 5 bases and J 5 bases; bases outside gene matches: 8. This CDR3 contains 16 residues. CDR3 loop: CASSTGTSGNWETQYF. The CDR3 DNA sequence: TGTGCCAGCAGCACAGGGACTAGCGGGAATTGGGAGACCCAGTACTTC.

This rearrangement joins TRBV11-3 to TRBJ2-7; D unresolved. V was trimmed by 2 bases and J by 5 bases, leaving 7 bases between them. The CDR3 loop spans 12 amino acids. Germline CDR1 reads SGHNT; CDR2 reads YENEEA. In DNA form, the CDR3 reads TGTGCCAGCAGCTTACGGGTGCACGAGCAGTACGTC. Amino acid sequence: CASSLRVHEQYV.

This clone was recorded a few times. The chain is built from TRBV29-1 and TRBJ2-3, with 7 bases identical to TRBD2. The CDR3 extends over 13 amino acids. Germline V lookup: CDR1 SQVTM, CDR2 ANQGSEA. Trimming cost V 4 bases and J 5 bases; bases outside gene matches: 6. The CDR3 coding sequence is TGCAGCGTTGTATGGGGGGGAGGAGATACGCAGTATTTT. It yields the protein CSVVWGGGDTQYF.

The J gene is TRBJ2-6, the V gene TRBV5-4, with 8 bases lining up with TRBD1. This CDR3 contains 18 residues. The V gene's germline CDR1 is SGHNT and CDR2 YYREEE (reference sequence). The V gene end was trimmed by 3 bases and the J gene end by 1 base; junction bases not matched to a gene: 9. The CDR3 is CASSSRQGPGSGANVLTF. The CDR3 DNA reads as TGTGCCAGCAGCTCTCGACAGGGGCCCGGGTCTGGGGCCAACGTCCTGACTTTC.

V gene TRBV6-1 combines with J gene TRBJ1-3; D unresolved. The germline CDR1 and CDR2 sequences are MNHNS and SASEGT. Trimming left V 3 bases short and J 0 bases short, with 9 bases between. This CDR3 region has 15 residues. The CDR3 protein is CASSDHMYSGNTIYF. Here the CDR3 DNA reads TGTGCCAGCAGTGACCACATGTACTCTGGAAACACCATATATTTT.

The V and J genes are TRBV2 and TRBJ1-4; D may be TRBD1 (5 bases). V dropped 6 bases and J dropped 3 bases, with 17 bases sitting between them. The CDR3 spans 16 residues. Germline loops: CDR1 SNHLY, CDR2 FYNNEI. The CDR3 spells CASRPGSLGANEKLFF. As DNA, the CDR3 is TGTGCCAGCAGGCCTGGCAGTTTAGGGGCTAATGAAAAACTGTTTTTT.

The chain links TRBV6-4 to TRBJ2-1; the match to TRBD2 covers 13 bases. The CDR3 is 15 residues long. V lost 2 bases and J lost 5; bases outside the gene matches: 0. The germline V gene has CDR1 MRHNA and CDR2 SNTAGT. CDR3 bases: TGTGCCAGCAGTGACGGGACTAGCGGGAACAATGAGCAGTTCTTC. Protein: CASSDGTSGNNEQFF.